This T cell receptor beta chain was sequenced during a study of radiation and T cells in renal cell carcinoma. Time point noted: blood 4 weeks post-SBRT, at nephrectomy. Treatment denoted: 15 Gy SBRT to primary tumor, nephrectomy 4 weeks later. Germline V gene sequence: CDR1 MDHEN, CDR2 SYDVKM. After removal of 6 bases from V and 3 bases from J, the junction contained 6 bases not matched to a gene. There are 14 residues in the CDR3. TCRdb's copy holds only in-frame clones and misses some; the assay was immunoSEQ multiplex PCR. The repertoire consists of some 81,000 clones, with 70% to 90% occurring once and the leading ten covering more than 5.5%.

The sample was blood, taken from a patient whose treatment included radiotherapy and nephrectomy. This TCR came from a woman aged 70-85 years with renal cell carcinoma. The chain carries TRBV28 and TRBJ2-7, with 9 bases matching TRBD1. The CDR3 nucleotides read TGTGCCAGCAGGGGGCCGGGACAGGGCTACGAGCAGTACTTC. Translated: CASRGPGQGYEQYF. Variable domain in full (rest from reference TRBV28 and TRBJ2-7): DVKVTQSSRYLVKRTGEKVFLECVQDMDHENMFWYRQDPGLGLRLIYFSYDVKMKEKGDIPEGYSVSREKKERFSLILESASTNQTSMYLCASRGPGQGYEQYFGPGTRLTVT.